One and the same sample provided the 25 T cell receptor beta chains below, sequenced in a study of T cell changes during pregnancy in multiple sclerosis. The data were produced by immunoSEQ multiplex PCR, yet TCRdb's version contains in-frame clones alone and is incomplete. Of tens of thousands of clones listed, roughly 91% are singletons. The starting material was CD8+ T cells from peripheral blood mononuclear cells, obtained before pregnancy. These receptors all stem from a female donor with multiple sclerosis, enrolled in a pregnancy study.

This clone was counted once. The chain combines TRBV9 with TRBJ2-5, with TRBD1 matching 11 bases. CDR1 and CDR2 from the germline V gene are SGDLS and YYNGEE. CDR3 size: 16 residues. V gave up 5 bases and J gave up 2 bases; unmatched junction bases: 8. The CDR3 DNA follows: TGTGCCAGCAGTGACCCCGGACAGGGGGCTCAAGAGACCCAGTACTTC. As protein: CASSDPGQGAQETQYF.

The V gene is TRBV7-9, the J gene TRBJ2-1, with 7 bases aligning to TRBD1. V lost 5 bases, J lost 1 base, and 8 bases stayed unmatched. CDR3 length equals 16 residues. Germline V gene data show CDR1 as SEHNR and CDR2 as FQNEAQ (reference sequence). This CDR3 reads CASSPRQGDSYNEQFF. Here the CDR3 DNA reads TGTGCCAGCAGCCCCAGACAGGGAGATTCCTACAATGAGCAGTTCTTC.

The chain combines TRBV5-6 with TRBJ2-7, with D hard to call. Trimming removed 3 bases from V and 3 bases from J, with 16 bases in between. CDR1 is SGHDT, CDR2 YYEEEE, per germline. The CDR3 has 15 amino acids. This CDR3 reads CASSSRSGSLYEQYF. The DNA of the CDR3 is TGTGCCAGCAGCTCCCGTTCCGGGTCTCTCTACGAGCAGTACTTC.

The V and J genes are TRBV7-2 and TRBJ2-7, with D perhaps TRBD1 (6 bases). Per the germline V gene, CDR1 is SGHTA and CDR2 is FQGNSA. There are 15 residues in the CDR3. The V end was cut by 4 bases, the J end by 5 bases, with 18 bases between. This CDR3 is CASSWVHRETDEQYF. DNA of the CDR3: TGTGCCAGCAGCTGGGTCCACAGGGAAACGGACGAGCAGTACTTC.

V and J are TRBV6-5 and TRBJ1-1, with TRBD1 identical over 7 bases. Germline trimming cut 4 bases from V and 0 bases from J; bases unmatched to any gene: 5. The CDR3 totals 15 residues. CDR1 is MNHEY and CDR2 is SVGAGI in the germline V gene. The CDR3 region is CASSSATGVNTEAFF. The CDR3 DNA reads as TGTGCCAGCAGTTCCGCAACAGGGGTGAACACTGAAGCTTTCTTT.

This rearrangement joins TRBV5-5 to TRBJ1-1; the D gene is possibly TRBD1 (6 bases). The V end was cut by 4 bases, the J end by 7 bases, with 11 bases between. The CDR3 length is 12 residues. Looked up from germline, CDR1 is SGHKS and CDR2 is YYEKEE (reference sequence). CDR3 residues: CASSGEGGEAFF. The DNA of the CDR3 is TGTGCCAGCAGCGGGGAGGGGGGTGAAGCTTTCTTT.

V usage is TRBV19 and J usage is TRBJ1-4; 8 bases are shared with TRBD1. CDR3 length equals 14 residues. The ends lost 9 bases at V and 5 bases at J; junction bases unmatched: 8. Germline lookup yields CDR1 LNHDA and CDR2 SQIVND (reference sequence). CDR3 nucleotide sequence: TGTGCCAGCGGACAGGGAAGGGGGAATGAAAAACTGTTTTTT. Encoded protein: CASGQGRGNEKLFF.

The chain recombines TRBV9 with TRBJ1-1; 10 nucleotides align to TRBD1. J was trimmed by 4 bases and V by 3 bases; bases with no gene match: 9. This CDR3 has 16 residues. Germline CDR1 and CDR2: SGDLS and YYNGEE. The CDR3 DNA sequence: TGTGCCAGCAGCGGGTCCCGGGACAGGGGCTCCACTGAAGCTTTCTTT. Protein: CASSGSRDRGSTEAFF.

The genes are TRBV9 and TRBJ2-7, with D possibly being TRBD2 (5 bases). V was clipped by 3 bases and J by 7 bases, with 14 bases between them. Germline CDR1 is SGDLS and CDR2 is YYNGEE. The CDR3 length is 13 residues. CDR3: CASSAPDSWEQYF. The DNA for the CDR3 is TGTGCCAGCAGCGCCCCGGACTCCTGGGAGCAGTACTTC.

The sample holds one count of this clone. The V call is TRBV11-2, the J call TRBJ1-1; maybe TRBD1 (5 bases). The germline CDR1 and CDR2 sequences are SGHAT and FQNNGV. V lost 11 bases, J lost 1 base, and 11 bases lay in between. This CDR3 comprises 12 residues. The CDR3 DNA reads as TGTGCCGTTCACGGGGGGAACACTGAAGCTTTCTTT. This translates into CAVHGGNTEAFF.

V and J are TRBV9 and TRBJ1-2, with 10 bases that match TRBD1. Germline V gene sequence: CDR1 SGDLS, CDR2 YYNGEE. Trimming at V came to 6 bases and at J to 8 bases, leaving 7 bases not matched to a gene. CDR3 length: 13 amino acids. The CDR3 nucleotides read TGTGCCAGCAACACCGGGACAGGGGACGGCTACACCTTC. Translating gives CASNTGTGDGYTF.

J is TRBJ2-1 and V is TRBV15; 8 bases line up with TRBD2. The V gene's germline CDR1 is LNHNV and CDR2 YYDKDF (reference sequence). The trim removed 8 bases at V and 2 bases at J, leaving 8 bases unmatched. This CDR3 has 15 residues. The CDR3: CATAPRGAPYNEQFF. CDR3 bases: TGTGCCACCGCTCCGCGGGGGGCCCCCTACAATGAGCAGTTCTTC.

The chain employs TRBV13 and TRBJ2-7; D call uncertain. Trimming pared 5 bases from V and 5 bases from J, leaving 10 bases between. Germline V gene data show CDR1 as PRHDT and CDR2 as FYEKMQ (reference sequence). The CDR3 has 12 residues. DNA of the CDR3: TGTGCCAGCAGCCCCCCGTCCCACGAGCAGTACTTC. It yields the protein CASSPPSHEQYF.

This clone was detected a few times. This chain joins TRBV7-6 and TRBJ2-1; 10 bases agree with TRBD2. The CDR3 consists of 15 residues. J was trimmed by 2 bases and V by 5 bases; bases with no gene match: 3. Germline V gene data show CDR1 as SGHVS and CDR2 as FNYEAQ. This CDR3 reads CASSLLAGAYNEQFF. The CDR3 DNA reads TGTGCCAGCAGCCTGCTAGCGGGGGCCTACAATGAGCAGTTCTTC. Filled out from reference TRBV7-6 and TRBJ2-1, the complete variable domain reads GAGVSQSPRYKVTKRGQDVALRCDPISGHVSLYWYRQALGQGPEFLTYFNYEAQQDKSGLPNDRFSAERPEGSISTLTIQRTEQRDSAMYRCASSLLAGAYNEQFFGPGTRLTVL.

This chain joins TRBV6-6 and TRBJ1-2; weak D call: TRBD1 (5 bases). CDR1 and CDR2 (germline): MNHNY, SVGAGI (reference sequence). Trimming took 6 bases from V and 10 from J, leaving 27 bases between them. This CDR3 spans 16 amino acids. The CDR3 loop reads CASRNRAGRIRSAYTF. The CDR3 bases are TGTGCCAGCAGAAATAGGGCAGGGAGGATCCGGAGCGCCTACACCTTC.

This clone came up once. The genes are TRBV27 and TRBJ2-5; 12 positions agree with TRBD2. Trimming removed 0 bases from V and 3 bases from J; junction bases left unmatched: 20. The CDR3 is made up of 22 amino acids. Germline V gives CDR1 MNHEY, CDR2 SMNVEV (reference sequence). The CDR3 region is CASSLSTPGLAGFAHPKETQYF. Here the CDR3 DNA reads TGTGCCAGCAGTTTATCGACCCCCGGACTAGCGGGGTTTGCCCATCCAAAAGAGACCCAGTACTTC.

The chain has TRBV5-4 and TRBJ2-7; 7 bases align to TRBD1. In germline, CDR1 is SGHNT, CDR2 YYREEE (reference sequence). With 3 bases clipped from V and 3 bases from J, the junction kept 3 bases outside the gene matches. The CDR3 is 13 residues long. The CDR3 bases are TGTGCCAGCAGCTGGAACAGGGGCTACGAGCAGTACTTC. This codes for CASSWNRGYEQYF.

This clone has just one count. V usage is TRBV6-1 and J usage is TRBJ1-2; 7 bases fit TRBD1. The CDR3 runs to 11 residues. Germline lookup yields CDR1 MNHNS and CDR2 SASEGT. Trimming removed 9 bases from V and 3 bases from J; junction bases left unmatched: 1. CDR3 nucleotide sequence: TGTGCCAGGGGGACAGACTATGGCTACACCTTC. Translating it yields CARGTDYGYTF.

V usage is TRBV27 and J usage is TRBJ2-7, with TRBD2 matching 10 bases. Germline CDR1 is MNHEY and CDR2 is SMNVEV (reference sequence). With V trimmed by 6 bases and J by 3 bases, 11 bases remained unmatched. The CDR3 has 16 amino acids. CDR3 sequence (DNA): TGTGCCAGCAGGTATTCCGGGACTAGCGTAATCTACGAGCAGTACTTC. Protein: CASRYSGTSVIYEQYF.

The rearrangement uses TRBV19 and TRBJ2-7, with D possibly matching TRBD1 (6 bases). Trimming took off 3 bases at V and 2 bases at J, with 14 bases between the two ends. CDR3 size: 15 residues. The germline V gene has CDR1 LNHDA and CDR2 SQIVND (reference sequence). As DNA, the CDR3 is TGTGCCAGTAGTATGGGCCTGACAGGTCCCTACGAGCAGTACTTC. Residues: CASSMGLTGPYEQYF.

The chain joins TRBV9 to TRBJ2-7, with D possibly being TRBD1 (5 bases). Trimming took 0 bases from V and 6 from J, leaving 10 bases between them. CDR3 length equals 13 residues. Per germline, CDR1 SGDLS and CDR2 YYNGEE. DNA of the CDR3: TGTGCCAGCAGCGTAGGGGGCCAGACCGAGCAGTACTTC. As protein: CASSVGGQTEQYF. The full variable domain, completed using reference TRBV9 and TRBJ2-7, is DSGVTQTPKHLITATGQRVTLRCSPRSGDLSVYWYQQSLDQGLQFLIQYYNGEERAKGNILERFSAQQFPDLHSELNLSSLELGDSALYFCASSVGGQTEQYFGPGTRLTVT.

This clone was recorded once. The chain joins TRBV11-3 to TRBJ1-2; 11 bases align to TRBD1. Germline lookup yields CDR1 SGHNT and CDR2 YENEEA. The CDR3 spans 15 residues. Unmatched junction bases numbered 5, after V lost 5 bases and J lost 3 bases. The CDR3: CASSGPGQGDYGYTF. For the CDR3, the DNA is TGTGCCAGCAGCGGGCCGGGACAGGGGGACTATGGCTACACCTTC.

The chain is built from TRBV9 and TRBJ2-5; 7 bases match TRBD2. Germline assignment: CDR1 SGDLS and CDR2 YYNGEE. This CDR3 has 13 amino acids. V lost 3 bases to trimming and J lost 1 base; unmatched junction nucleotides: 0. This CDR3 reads CASSGTSQETQYF. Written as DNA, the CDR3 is TGTGCCAGCAGCGGGACTAGCCAAGAGACCCAGTACTTC.

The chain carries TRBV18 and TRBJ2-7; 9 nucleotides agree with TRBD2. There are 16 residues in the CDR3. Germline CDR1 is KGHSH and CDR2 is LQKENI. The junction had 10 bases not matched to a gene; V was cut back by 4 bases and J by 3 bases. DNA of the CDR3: TGTGCCAGCTCACTTAGCGCGGGGGGGTCCTACTACGAGCAGTACTTC. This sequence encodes CASSLSAGGSYYEQYF.

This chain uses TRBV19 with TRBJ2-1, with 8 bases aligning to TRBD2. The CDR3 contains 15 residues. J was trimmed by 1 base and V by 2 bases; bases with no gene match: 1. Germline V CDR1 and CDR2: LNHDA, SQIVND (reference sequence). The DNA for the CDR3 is TGTGCCAGTAGTATACGCGGGGGGTCCTACAATGAGCAGTTCTTC. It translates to CASSIRGGSYNEQFF.